This T cell receptor beta chain originates from a study of T cells in Graves' hyperthyroidism and ophthalmopathy. Germline CDR1 DFQATT, CDR2 SNEGSKA (reference sequence). The CDR3 is 15 amino acids. With 4 bases removed from V and 1 base from J, the gap between germline ends came to 14 bases. RNA transcripts were the template for amplifying TCR beta CDR3 regions. TCR CDR3 regions were first amplified by RT-PCR with HTBI primers. Each CDR3 protein is one row after TCRdb ran MiXCR on the multiplex PCR reads. The sample records 360,000 or so distinct CDR3 sequences, 19% being singletons. Uncontrolled infection, other autoimmune disease, pregnancy or lactation led to exclusion. Details on this clonotype: As yet, its antigen is unknown.

General study points: Most thyroid clonotypes expanded above 0.001 appeared in blood too.

The chain links TRBV20-1 to TRBJ2-4; D perhaps matches TRBD2 (7 bases). The specimen was blood. This clonotype was sampled from a woman younger than 30 with Graves' hyperthyroidism. The CDR3 sequence is CSAKHGGPAKNIQYF. The CDR3, as DNA: TGCAGTGCTAAACACGGGGGGCCCGCCAAAAACATTCAGTACTTC.